Below, 27 T cell receptor beta chains from the same sample are listed, as sequenced in a study of T cells in Graves' hyperthyroidism and ophthalmopathy. The investigators amplified TCR beta CDR3 regions from RNA transcripts. A first-round RT-PCR of the TCR CDR3 used the HTBI primer set. Each CDR3 protein is one row after TCRdb ran MiXCR on the multiplex PCR reads. Here the sample spans some 460,000 distinct CDR3 sequences, 15% to 19% being singletons. Sequencing was performed on blood. Source of these receptors: a woman between 18 and 29 years old with Graves' hyperthyroidism.

The table lists this clonotype with many counts. CDR3 amino acids: CASSPPAGNTEAFF. In DNA, the CDR3 is TGTGCCAGCTCACCACCGGCAGGGAACACTGAAGCTTTCTTT. V is TRBV18 and J is TRBJ1-1; D uncertain. Between the trimmed V and J ends, which lost 0 bases and 1 base, there was a span of 6 bases. This CDR3 comprises 14 residues. Germline V gene lookup returns CDR1 KGHSH and CDR2 LQKENI. The full variable domain, in which reference TRBV18 and TRBJ1-1 provide the parts outside the CDR3, is NAGVMQNPRHLVRRRGQEARLRCSPMKGHSHVYWYRQLPEEGLKFMVYLQKENIIDESGMPKERFSAEFPKEGPSILRIQQVVRGDSAAYFCASSPPAGNTEAFFGQGTRLTVV.

CDR3 DNA sequence: TGTGCCAGCAGCCCTCGGGATGGGGGGACAGGGGCGACGAACACTGAAGCTTTCTTT. It is translated as CASSPRDGGTGATNTEAFF. The chain links TRBV5-5 to TRBJ1-1; 10 bases match TRBD1. The length of the CDR3 is 19 residues. The ends lost 4 bases at V and 1 base at J; junction bases unmatched: 16. The V gene's germline CDR1 is SGHKS and CDR2 YYEKEE (reference sequence).

This clonotype was seen ten or more times. The J gene is TRBJ1-6, the V gene TRBV12-3 or TRBV12-4; D is uncertain. Trimming stripped 5 bases from V and 6 bases from J, with 14 bases between. The CDR3 has 15 residues. CDR3 protein: CASSHGRPSNSPLHF. The DNA for the CDR3 is TGTGCCAGCAGTCACGGTAGGCCGAGTAATTCACCCCTCCACTTT.

This clonotype has just a few counts. This chain joins TRBV29-1 and TRBJ1-2, with D hard to call. The germline V gene encodes CDR1 SQVTM and CDR2 ANQGSEA. Trimming left V 8 bases short and J 8 bases short, with 15 bases between. This CDR3 is built from 11 residues. The DNA of the CDR3 is TGCAGCATCCCAACTGGATACGGCTACACCTTC. Translation gives CSIPTGYGYTF.

Many counts were recorded for this clonotype. The genes are TRBV12-3 or TRBV12-4 and TRBJ2-3, with 11 bases matching TRBD2. The CDR3 contains 16 residues. V lost 4 bases to trimming and J lost 7 bases; unmatched junction nucleotides: 10. The CDR3 nucleotides read TGTGCCAGCAGTTCCACAGGGACTAGCGGTTTTAATACGCAGTATTTT. It translates to CASSSTGTSGFNTQYF.

Many counts were recorded for this clonotype. This chain joins TRBV7-3 and TRBJ1-1; D gene ambiguous. Per germline, CDR1 SGHTA and CDR2 FQGTGA. V dropped 6 bases and J dropped 1 base, with 9 bases sitting between them. The CDR3 consists of 13 residues. The CDR3 DNA sequence: TGTGCCAGCAGTCGACGGAAGAACACTGAAGCTTTCTTT. Amino acids: CASSRRKNTEAFF. Combining the CDR3 with reference TRBV7-3 and TRBJ1-1 gives the whole variable domain GAGVSQTPSNKVTEKGKYVELRCDPISGHTALYWYRQSLGQGPEFLIYFQGTGAADDSGLPNDRFFAVRPEGSVSTLKIQRTERGDSAVYLCASSRRKNTEAFFGQGTRLTVV.

This clonotype was counted ten times or more. The chain joins TRBV10-3 to TRBJ1-5; TRBD1 is a possible D gene (5 bases). Between the trimmed V and J ends, which lost 3 bases and 3 bases, there was a span of 9 bases. CDR3 length: 14 amino acids. CDR1 and CDR2 from the germline V gene are ENHRY and SYGVKD. In DNA form, the CDR3 reads TGTGCCATCAGTGACAGGGAAATCAATCAGCCCCAGCATTTT. Its translation is CAISDREINQPQHF.

This clonotype was found many times. The chain recombines TRBV7-6 with TRBJ2-1; D gene ambiguous. The germline V and J ends were trimmed by 5 bases and 5 bases, with 13 bases remaining between them. CDR1 and CDR2 (germline): SGHVS, FNYEAQ. The CDR3 has 14 residues. The CDR3 DNA is TGTGCCAGCAGCGACACCTCGAGACACAATGAGCAGTTCTTC. This translates into CASSDTSRHNEQFF.

This clonotype came up a few times. The chain carries TRBV6-1 and TRBJ2-1, with D unresolved. CDR3 length: 13 amino acids. Deletions cut 7 bases from V and 0 bases from J, with 7 bases between. The V gene's germline CDR1 is MNHNS and CDR2 SASEGT. CDR3 nucleotide sequence: TGTGCCAGCAAACAGAGCTCCTACAATGAGCAGTTCTTC. This gives the protein CASKQSSYNEQFF.

This clonotype was detected many times. The CDR3 carries no conserved terminal phenylalanine or tryptophan, so it likely arises from a read error. The gene calls are TRBV28 and TRBJ1-5, with TRBD1 matching 10 bases. V shed 5 bases, J shed 3 bases, and the junction held 7 bases outside the gene matches. Germline V gives CDR1 MDHEN, CDR2 SYDVKM. CDR3 size: 16 residues. The CDR3 region is CASSPRTGGDNQPQHV. DNA of the CDR3: TGTGCCAGCAGTCCCCGGACAGGGGGGGACAATCAGCCCCAGCATGTT.

This clonotype has at least ten counts. CDR3 residues: CASSHREVRETQYF. CDR3 coding DNA: TGTGCCAGCAGTCACAGGGAGGTGAGGGAGACCCAGTACTTC. This rearrangement joins TRBV12-3 or TRBV12-4 to TRBJ2-5; D might be TRBD1 or TRBD2, each matching 6 bases. Trimming stripped 5 bases from V and 5 bases from J, with 15 bases between. The CDR3 is 14 amino acids.

To note about this clonotype: A junction end diverges from the germline sequence, so it may reflect a read error. The CDR3 DNA is TGTGCCAGCAGCTCCCTTAAGGGGACTAGCGTGGGCAATGAGCAGTTCTTC. Its translation: CASSSLKGTSVGNEQFF. The chain is built from TRBV5-1 and TRBJ2-1, with 10 bases aligning to TRBD2. CDR3 length: 17 residues. Germline CDR1 and CDR2: SGHRS and YFSETQ. Complete variable domain (other parts from reference TRBV5-1 and TRBJ2-1): KAGVTQTPRYLIKTRGQQVTLSCSPISGHRSVSWYQQTPGQGLQFLFEYFSETQRNKGNFPGRFSGRQFSNSRSEMNVSTLELGDSALYLCASSSLKGTSVGNEQFFGPGTRLTVL.

The genes are TRBV9 and TRBJ2-1, with TRBD2 matching over 14 bases. This CDR3 has 18 amino acids. Germline CDR1 and CDR2: SGDLS and YYNGEE. J lost 7 bases, V lost 4 bases, and 13 bases had no gene match. In DNA form, the CDR3 reads TGTGCCAGCAGCCCAAGCGGGACTAGCGGGGGCCCGGGGAATGAGCAGTTCTTC. Translation: CASSPSGTSGGPGNEQFF.

The J gene is TRBJ1-2, the V gene TRBV9; weak D call: TRBD1 (6 bases). The V gene lost 5 bases and the J gene lost 4 bases, with 18 bases spanning the gap. Germline V CDR1 and CDR2: SGDLS, YYNGEE. The CDR3 runs to 15 residues. This CDR3 is CASSEPAGVRYGYTF. For the CDR3, the DNA is TGTGCCAGCAGTGAACCCGCAGGGGTCCGCTATGGCTACACCTTC.

Many counts were recorded for this clonotype. V gene TRBV6-4 combines with J gene TRBJ2-5; D unclear. There are 14 residues in the CDR3. From germline, CDR1 is MRHNA and CDR2 SNTAGT. Trimming stripped 7 bases from V and 1 base from J, with 13 bases between. The CDR3 coding sequence is TGTGCCAGCATTGCCTCGGGTTCCCAAGAGACCCAGTACTTC. Translated: CASIASGSQETQYF.

There are a few counts of this clonotype. V is TRBV20-1 and J is TRBJ2-2, with a weak D call TRBD1 (6 bases). Trimming pared 3 bases from V and 1 base from J, leaving 12 bases between. The CDR3 is 15 amino acids. Germline values: CDR1 DFQATT, CDR2 SNEGSKA (reference sequence). CDR3 in DNA: TGCAGTGCTAGGGCCGGGACACTGAACACCGGGGAGCTGTTTTTT. This translates into CSARAGTLNTGELFF.

The rearrangement joins TRBV20-1 to TRBJ1-2, with 11 bases lining up with TRBD1. V lost 5 bases and J lost 7; bases outside the gene matches: 6. Germline V CDR1 and CDR2: DFQATT, SNEGSKA (reference sequence). CDR3 length equals 13 residues. This chain's CDR3 is CSASRTGGSGYTF. CDR3 in DNA: TGCAGTGCTTCCCGGACAGGGGGCTCTGGCTACACCTTC.

This clonotype was picked up many times. The chain carries TRBV30 and TRBJ1-2; unclear D gene. V lost 1 base and J 0 bases, leaving 12 bases between the germline ends. CDR1 is GTSNPN, CDR2 SVGIG, per germline (reference sequence). CDR3 length equals 15 residues. CDR3 DNA: TGTGCCTGGAGTGCTGGACGGAATTCTAACTATGGCTACACCTTC. Translation: CAWSAGRNSNYGYTF.

This clonotype appeared many times. The CDR3 DNA is TGTGCCATCAGGGGTCGCAGCCTCTACGAGCAGTACTTC. Translating gives CAIRGRSLYEQYF. The chain employs TRBV10-3 and TRBJ2-7; no clear D gene. The CDR3 has 13 amino acids. Per germline, CDR1 ENHRY and CDR2 SYGVKD. Trimming stripped 6 bases from V and 3 bases from J, with 12 bases between.

This clonotype was detected ten times or more. The chain is built from TRBV11-3 and TRBJ2-7; TRBD1 matches 8 bases. This CDR3 spans 15 amino acids. CDR1 and CDR2 (germline): SGHNT, YENEEA. V lost 5 bases, J lost 2 bases, and 8 bases stayed unmatched. CDR3 sequence reads: CASSIRTGPPYEQYF. The CDR3 bases are TGTGCCAGCAGCATCCGGACAGGGCCGCCCTACGAGCAGTACTTC.

This chain links TRBV7-9 with TRBJ2-7, with D possibly being TRBD2 (6 bases). This CDR3 is built from 15 residues. CDR1 and CDR2 (germline): SEHNR, FQNEAQ (reference sequence). The V end was cut by 3 bases, the J end by 0 bases, with 12 bases between. The CDR3 DNA sequence: TGTGCCAGCAGCTTCGGGGACTCCCCCTCCTACGAGCAGTACTTC. Amino acids: CASSFGDSPSYEQYF.

This clonotype was detected ten times or more. The rearrangement joins TRBV6-1 to TRBJ1-3; unclear D gene. There are 15 residues in the CDR3. Looked up from germline, CDR1 is MNHNS and CDR2 is SASEGT. The germline V and J ends were trimmed by 5 bases and 9 bases, with 20 bases remaining between them. The CDR3: CASSPSVYLGGTIYF. The CDR3, as DNA: TGTGCCAGCAGTCCGTCAGTGTATCTGGGTGGCACCATATATTTT.

There are many counts of this clonotype. The gene calls are TRBV5-5 and TRBJ2-2; a weak D match, TRBD2 (5 bases). This CDR3 comprises 15 residues. V lost 4 bases and J 6 bases, leaving 16 bases between the germline ends. In germline, CDR1 is SGHKS, CDR2 YYEKEE (reference sequence). This CDR3 is CASSLSGLAAGELFF. Here the CDR3 DNA reads TGTGCCAGCAGCCTTTCCGGGCTAGCCGCCGGGGAGCTGTTTTTT.

This clonotype has at least ten counts. This chain joins TRBV18 and TRBJ2-1; D call uncertain. Germline loops: CDR1 KGHSH, CDR2 LQKENI. This CDR3 region has 14 residues. Trimming took 0 bases from V and 8 from J, leaving 11 bases between them. The CDR3 spells CASSPPVLADEQFF. The CDR3 bases are TGTGCCAGCTCACCACCGGTTCTTGCGGATGAGCAGTTCTTC.

This clonotype was seen many times. The chain is built from TRBV27 and TRBJ1-2; the D gene is possibly TRBD1 (5 bases). The CDR3 contains 17 residues. Germline lookup yields CDR1 MNHEY and CDR2 SMNVEV (reference sequence). V was clipped by 2 bases and J by 8 bases, with 24 bases between them. The CDR3 DNA is TGTGCCAGCAGTTTACTCCCCGTGCAGGGAGTAAAGTTCGGCTACACCTTC. The encoded protein is CASSLLPVQGVKFGYTF.

The chain combines TRBV5-5 with TRBJ1-2, with TRBD1 matching over 9 bases. CDR3 size: 17 residues. The V gene end was trimmed by 0 bases and the J gene end by 2 bases; junction bases not matched to a gene: 8. Germline assignment: CDR1 SGHKS and CDR2 YYEKEE (reference sequence). The CDR3 coding sequence is TGTGCCAGCAGCTTGGACCCGGGACAGGGAAAAAACTATGGCTACACCTTC. This sequence encodes CASSLDPGQGKNYGYTF.

This clonotype has only a few counts. A junction end diverges from the germline sequence, so it may reflect a read error. The genes are TRBV6-6 and TRBJ1-1; D gene ambiguous. This CDR3 spans 15 amino acids. Per germline, CDR1 MNHNY and CDR2 SVGAGI (reference sequence). The CDR3 here is CASSYFRKMNAEAFF. The CDR3 bases are TGTGCCAGCAGTTACTTCAGGAAGATGAACGCTGAAGCTTTCTTT.